One TCR beta chain is described in this entry. Antigen specificity is unknown. Per the germline V gene, CDR1 is DFQATT and CDR2 is SNEGSKA (reference sequence). The CDR3 is made up of 15 amino acids. Trimming left V 6 bases short and J 2 bases short, with 18 bases between. Among ophthalmopathy patients, the Clinical Activity Score reached at least 3, the NOSPECS grade reached at least 4, and duration remained under 3 months. Uncontrolled infection, other autoimmune disease, pregnancy and lactation each barred patients from inclusion. This entry is derived from a study of T cells in Graves' hyperthyroidism and ophthalmopathy. Study-wide results and caveats: With a median lead of about six months before onset, the model predicted ophthalmopathy.

The investigators amplified TCR beta CDR3 regions from RNA transcripts. TCR CDR3 underwent first-round RT-PCR with the HTBI primer set. TCRdb reprocessed the multiplex PCR reads with MiXCR, giving one entry per CDR3 protein. The repertoire includes about 400,000 distinct CDR3 sequences, about 14% of them detected once, and 15% to 20% sits in the top ten. Sample: blood. The sequence came from a woman in her twenties or thirties with Graves' ophthalmopathy. The chain uses TRBV20-1 and TRBJ2-3; maybe TRBD2 (5 bases). CDR3 in amino acids: CSASAPTRSTDTQYF. CDR3 nucleotide sequence: TGCAGTGCCTCCGCCCCTACTAGGTCCACAGATACGCAGTATTTT.